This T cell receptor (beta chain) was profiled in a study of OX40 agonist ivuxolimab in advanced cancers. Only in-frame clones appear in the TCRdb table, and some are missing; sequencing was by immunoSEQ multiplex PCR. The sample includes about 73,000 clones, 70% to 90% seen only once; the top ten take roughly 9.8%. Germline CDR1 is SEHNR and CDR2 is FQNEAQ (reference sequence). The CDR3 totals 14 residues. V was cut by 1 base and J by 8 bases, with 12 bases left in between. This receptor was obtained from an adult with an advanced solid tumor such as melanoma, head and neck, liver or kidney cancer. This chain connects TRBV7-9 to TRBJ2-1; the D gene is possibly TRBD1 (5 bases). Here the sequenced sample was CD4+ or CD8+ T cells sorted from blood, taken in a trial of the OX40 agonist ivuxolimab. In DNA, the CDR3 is TGTGCCAGCAGCTTAGTGCCAGGGTGGGATGAGCAGTTCTTC. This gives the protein CASSLVPGWDEQFF.